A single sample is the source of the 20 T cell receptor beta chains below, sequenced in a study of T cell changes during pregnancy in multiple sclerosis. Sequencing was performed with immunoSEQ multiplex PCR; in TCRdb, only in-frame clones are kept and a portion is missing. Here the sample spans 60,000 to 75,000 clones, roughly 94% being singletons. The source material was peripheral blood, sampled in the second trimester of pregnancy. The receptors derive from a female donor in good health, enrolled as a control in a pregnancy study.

The DNA of the CDR3 is TGTGCCAGCGGTGGAGGGAAACTGTTTTTT. It yields the protein CASGGGKLFF. The rearrangement joins TRBV28 to TRBJ1-4, with D unclear. CDR1 MDHEN and CDR2 SYDVKM come from the germline V gene. This CDR3 spans 10 amino acids. The V and J ends lost 8 bases and 11 bases respectively, with 9 bases between them.

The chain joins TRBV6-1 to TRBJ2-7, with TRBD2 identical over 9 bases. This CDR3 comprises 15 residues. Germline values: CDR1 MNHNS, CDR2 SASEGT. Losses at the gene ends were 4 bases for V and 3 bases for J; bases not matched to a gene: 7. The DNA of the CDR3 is TGTGCCAGCAGTGGTGGGGGCGGGAGGGTCTACGAGCAGTACTTC. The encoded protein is CASSGGGGRVYEQYF.

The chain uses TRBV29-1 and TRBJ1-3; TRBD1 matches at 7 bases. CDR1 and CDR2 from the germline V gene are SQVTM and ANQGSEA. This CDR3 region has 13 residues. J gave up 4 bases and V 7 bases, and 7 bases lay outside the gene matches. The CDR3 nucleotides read TGCAGCGCGGTGACAGGGTTCGGAAACACCATATATTTT. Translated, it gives CSAVTGFGNTIYF.

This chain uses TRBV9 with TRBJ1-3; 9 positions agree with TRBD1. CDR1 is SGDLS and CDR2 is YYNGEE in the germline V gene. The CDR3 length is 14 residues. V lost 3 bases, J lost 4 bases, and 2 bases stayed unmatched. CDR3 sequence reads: CASSGTGEGNTIYF. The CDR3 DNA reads TGTGCCAGCAGCGGGACAGGGGAGGGAAACACCATATATTTT.

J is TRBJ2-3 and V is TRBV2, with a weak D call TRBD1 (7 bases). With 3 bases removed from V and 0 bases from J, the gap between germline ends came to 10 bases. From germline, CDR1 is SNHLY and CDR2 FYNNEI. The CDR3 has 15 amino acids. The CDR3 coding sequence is TGTGCCAGCAGTGACAGGGGGGTGAGCACAGATACGCAGTATTTT. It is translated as CASSDRGVSTDTQYF. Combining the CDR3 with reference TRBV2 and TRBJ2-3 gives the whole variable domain EPEVTQTPSHQVTQMGQEVILRCVPISNHLYFYWYRQILGQKVEFLVSFYNNEISEKSEIFDDQFSVERPDGSNFTLKIRSTKLEDSAMYFCASSDRGVSTDTQYFGPGTRLTVL.

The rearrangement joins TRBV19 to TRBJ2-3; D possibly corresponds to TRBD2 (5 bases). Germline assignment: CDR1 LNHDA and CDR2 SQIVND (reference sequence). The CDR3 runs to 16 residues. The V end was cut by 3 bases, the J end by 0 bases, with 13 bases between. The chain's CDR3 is CASSISRGYSTDTQYF. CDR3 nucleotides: TGTGCCAGTAGTATTTCCCGCGGGTATAGCACAGATACGCAGTATTTT.

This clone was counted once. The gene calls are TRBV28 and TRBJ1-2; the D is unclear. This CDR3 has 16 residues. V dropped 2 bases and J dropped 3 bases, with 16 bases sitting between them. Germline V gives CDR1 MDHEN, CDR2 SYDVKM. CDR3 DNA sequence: TGTGCCAGCAGTTTAATTGAGGCAGCCGCTTACTATGGCTACACCTTC. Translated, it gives CASSLIEAAAYYGYTF.

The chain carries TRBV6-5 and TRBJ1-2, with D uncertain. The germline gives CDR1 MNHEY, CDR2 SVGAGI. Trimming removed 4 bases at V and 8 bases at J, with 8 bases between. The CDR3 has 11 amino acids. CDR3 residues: CASSSLSGYTF. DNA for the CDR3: TGTGCCAGCAGTTCCCTCTCCGGCTACACCTTC.

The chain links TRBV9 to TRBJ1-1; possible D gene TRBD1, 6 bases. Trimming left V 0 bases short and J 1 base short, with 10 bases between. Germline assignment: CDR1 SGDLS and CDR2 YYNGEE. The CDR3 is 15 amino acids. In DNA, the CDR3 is TGTGCCAGCAGCGTAGGGGGACACCCGAACACTGAAGCTTTCTTT. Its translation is CASSVGGHPNTEAFF.

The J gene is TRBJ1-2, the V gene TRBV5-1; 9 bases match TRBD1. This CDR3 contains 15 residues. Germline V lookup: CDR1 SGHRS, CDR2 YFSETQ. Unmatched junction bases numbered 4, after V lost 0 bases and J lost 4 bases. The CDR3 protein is CASSLEQGALYGYTF. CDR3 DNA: TGCGCCAGCAGCTTGGAACAGGGGGCCCTCTATGGCTACACCTTC.

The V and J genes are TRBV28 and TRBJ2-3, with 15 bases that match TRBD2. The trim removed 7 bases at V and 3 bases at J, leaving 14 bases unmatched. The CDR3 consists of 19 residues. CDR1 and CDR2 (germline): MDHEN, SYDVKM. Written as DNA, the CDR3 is TGTGCCAGCACTCCCTCCGGACTAGCGGGAGGGCCGAGTACAGATACGCAGTATTTT. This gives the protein CASTPSGLAGGPSTDTQYF.

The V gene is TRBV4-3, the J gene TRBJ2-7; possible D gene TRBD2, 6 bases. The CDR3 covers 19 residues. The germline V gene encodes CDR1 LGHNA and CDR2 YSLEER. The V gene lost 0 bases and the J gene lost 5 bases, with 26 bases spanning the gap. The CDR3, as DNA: TGCGCCAGCAGCCAAGATCCCCCTCGTGGTAGCGGCTTCGTAGACGAGCAGTACTTC. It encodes CASSQDPPRGSGFVDEQYF.

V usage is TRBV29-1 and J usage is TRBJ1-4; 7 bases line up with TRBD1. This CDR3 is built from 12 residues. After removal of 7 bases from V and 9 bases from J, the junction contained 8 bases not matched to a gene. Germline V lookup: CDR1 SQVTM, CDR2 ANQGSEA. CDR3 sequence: CSATQQGQKLFF. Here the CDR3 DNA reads TGCAGCGCCACACAACAGGGGCAAAAACTGTTTTTT.

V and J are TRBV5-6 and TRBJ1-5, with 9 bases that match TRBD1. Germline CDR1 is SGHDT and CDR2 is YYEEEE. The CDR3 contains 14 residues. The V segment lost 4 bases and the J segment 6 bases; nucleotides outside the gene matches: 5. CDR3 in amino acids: CASSHWTGVQPQHF. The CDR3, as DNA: TGTGCCAGCAGCCACTGGACAGGGGTTCAGCCCCAGCATTTT.

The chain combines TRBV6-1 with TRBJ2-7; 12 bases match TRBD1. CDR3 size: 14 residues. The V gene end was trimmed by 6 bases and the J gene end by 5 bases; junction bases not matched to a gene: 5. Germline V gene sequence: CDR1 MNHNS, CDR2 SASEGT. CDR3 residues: CASSRDRGLDEQYF. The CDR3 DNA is TGTGCCAGCAGCCGGGACAGGGGGCTTGACGAGCAGTACTTC.

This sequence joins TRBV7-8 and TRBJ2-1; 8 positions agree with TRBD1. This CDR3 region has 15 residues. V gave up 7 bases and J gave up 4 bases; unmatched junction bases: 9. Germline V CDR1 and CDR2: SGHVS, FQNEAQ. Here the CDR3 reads CASIDGTGLYNEQFF. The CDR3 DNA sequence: TGTGCCAGCATCGACGGGACAGGCTTATACAATGAGCAGTTCTTC.

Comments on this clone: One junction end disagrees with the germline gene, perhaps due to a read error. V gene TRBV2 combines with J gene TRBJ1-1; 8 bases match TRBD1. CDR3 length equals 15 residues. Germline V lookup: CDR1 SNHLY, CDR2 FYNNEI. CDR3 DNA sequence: TGTGCCAGCAGGGAAGTTGGGACAGGGAACACTGAAGCTTTCTTT. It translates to CASREVGTGNTEAFF.

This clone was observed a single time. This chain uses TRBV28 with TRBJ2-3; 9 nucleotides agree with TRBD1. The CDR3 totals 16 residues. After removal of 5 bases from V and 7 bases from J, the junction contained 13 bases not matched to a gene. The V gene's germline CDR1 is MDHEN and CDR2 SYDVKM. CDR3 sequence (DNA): TGTGCCAGCAGTCACCCCAGGGGACAGGGACATTATACGCAGTATTTT. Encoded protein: CASSHPRGQGHYTQYF.

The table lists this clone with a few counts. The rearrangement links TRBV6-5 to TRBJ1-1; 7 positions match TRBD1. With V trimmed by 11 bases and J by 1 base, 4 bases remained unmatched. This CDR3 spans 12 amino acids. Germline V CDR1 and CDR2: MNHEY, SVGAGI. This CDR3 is CAVRTGNTEAFF. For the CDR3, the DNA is TGTGCCGTGAGGACAGGGAACACTGAAGCTTTCTTT.

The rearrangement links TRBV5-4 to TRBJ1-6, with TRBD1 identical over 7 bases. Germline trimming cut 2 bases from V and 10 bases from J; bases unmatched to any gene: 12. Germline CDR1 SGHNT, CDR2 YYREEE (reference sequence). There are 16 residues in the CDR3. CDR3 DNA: TGTGCCAGCAGCTTCCCAATGACAGGGCCAAACTCACCCCTCCACTTT. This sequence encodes CASSFPMTGPNSPLHF.